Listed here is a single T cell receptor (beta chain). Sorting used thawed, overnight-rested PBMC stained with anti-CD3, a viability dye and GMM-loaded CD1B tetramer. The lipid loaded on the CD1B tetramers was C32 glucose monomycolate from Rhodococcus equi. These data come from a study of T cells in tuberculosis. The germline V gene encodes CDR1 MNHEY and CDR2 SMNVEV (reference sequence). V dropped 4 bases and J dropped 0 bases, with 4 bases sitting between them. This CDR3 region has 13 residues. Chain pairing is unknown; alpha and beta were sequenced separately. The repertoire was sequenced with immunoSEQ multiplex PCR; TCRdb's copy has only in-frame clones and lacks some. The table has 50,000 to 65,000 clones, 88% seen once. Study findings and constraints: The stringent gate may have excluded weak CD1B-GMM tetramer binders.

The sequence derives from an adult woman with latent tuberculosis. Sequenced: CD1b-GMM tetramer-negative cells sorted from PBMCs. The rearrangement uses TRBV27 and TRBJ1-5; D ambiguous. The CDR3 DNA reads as TGTGCCAGCAGTTACGGTAGCAATCAGCCCCAGCATTTT. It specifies CASSYGSNQPQHF.